This T cell receptor beta chain appears in the sequencing data of a study of blood T cell repertoires in COVID-19. For the study at large: From the United States, Italy and Spain came samples of acute and convalescent COVID-19. The cDNA or gDNA used as material had been derived from T cells, B-cell-depleted T cells, or PBMCs.

The V end was cut by 2 bases, the J end by 2 bases, with 8 bases between. The germline CDR1 and CDR2 sequences are SGHAT and FQNNGV. This CDR3 has 14 amino acids. Study processing details: Amplifying reference gene primers gave estimates of nucleated cell counts. Profiled with immunoSEQ multiplex PCR; TCRdb holds only in-frame clones, not every one. From that table come the V and J calls and clone size; the DNA was used to work out D and trimming. The sample consists of around 350,000 clones, around 90% of them appearing once. The sample consisted of peripheral blood. The clonotype originates from a human donor in a cohort sampled during active COVID-19. The gene calls are TRBV11-2 and TRBJ2-3; D remains ambiguous. The CDR3 DNA is TGTGCCAGCAGCTTAATTCCATCCACAGATACGCAGTATTTT. The encoded protein is CASSLIPSTDTQYF.